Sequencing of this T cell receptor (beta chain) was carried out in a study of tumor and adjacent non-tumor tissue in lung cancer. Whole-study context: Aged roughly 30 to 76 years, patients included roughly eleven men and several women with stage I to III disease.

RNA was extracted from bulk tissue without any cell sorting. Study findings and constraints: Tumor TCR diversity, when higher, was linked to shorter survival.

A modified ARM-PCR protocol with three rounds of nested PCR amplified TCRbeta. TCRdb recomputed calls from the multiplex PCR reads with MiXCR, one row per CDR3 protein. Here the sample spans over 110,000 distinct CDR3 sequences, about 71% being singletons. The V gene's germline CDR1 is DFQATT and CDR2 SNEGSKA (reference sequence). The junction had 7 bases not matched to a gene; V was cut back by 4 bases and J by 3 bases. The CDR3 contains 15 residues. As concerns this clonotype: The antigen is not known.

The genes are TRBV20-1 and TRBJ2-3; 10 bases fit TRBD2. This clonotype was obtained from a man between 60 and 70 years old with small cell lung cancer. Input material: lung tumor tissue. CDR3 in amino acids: CSATRAGGATDTQYF. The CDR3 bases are TGCAGTGCTACCCGAGCGGGAGGGGCAACAGATACGCAGTATTTT.